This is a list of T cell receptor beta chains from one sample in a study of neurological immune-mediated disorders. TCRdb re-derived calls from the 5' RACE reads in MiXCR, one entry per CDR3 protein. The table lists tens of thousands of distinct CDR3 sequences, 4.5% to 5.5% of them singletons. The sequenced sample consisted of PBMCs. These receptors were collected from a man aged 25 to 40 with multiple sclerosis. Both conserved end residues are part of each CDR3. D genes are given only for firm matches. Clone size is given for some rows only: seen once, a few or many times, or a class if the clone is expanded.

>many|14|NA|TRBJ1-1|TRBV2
TGTGCCAGCAGTGCCAGGGGCCAGAACACTGAAGCTTTCTTT
CASSARGQNTEAFF
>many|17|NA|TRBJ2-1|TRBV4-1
TGCGCCAGCAGCCGAACCCCCGGGACTGCCCGAGGGAATGAGCAGTTCTTC
CASSRTPGTARGNEQFF
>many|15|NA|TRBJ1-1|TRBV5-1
TGCGCCAGCAGCTTGGCCCTGGGGCTTAACACTGAAGCTTTCTTT
CASSLALGLNTEAFF
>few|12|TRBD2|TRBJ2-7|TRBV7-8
TGTGCCAGCAGCCGGGGGGGGACCGAGCAGTACTTC
CASSRGGTEQYF
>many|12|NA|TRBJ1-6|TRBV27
TGTGCCAGCCGACATATTAATTCACCCCTCCACTTT
CASRHINSPLHF
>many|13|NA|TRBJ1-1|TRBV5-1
TGCGCCAGCAGCTGGAATTTGAACACTGAAGCTTTCTTT
CASSWNLNTEAFF
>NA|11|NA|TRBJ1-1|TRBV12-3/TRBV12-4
TGTGCCAGCAGTACTTTGAGGGAAGCTTTCTTT
CASSTLREAFF
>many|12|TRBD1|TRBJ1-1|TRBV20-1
TGCAGTGCCAATACACAGGGGGCTGAAGCTTTCTTT
CSANTQGAEAFF
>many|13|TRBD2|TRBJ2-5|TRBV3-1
TGTGCCAGCAGCCATAGCGGGGGAAAGACCCAGTACTTC
CASSHSGGKTQYF
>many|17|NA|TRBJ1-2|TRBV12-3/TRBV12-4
TGTGCCAGCAGTTTGGAGAGGAGGGCTTTCGACTCCTATGGCTACACCTTC
CASSLERRAFDSYGYTF
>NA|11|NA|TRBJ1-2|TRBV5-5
TGTGCCAGCAGTTTCCTCGGGGAGGAAACCTTC
CASSFLGEETF
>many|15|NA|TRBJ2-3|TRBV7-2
TGTGCCAGCAGCCCCGGACTCTCTAGCACAGATACGCAGTATTTT
CASSPGLSSTDTQYF
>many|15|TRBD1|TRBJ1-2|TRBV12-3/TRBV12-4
TGTGCCAGCAGTCCCTGGGACAGAACCGACTATGGCTACACCTTC
CASSPWDRTDYGYTF
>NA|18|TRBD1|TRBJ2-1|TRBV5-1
TGCGCCAGCAGCAGAAGCCACTCCGGGACAGCACTCTACAATGAGCAGTTCTTC
CASSRSHSGTALYNEQFF